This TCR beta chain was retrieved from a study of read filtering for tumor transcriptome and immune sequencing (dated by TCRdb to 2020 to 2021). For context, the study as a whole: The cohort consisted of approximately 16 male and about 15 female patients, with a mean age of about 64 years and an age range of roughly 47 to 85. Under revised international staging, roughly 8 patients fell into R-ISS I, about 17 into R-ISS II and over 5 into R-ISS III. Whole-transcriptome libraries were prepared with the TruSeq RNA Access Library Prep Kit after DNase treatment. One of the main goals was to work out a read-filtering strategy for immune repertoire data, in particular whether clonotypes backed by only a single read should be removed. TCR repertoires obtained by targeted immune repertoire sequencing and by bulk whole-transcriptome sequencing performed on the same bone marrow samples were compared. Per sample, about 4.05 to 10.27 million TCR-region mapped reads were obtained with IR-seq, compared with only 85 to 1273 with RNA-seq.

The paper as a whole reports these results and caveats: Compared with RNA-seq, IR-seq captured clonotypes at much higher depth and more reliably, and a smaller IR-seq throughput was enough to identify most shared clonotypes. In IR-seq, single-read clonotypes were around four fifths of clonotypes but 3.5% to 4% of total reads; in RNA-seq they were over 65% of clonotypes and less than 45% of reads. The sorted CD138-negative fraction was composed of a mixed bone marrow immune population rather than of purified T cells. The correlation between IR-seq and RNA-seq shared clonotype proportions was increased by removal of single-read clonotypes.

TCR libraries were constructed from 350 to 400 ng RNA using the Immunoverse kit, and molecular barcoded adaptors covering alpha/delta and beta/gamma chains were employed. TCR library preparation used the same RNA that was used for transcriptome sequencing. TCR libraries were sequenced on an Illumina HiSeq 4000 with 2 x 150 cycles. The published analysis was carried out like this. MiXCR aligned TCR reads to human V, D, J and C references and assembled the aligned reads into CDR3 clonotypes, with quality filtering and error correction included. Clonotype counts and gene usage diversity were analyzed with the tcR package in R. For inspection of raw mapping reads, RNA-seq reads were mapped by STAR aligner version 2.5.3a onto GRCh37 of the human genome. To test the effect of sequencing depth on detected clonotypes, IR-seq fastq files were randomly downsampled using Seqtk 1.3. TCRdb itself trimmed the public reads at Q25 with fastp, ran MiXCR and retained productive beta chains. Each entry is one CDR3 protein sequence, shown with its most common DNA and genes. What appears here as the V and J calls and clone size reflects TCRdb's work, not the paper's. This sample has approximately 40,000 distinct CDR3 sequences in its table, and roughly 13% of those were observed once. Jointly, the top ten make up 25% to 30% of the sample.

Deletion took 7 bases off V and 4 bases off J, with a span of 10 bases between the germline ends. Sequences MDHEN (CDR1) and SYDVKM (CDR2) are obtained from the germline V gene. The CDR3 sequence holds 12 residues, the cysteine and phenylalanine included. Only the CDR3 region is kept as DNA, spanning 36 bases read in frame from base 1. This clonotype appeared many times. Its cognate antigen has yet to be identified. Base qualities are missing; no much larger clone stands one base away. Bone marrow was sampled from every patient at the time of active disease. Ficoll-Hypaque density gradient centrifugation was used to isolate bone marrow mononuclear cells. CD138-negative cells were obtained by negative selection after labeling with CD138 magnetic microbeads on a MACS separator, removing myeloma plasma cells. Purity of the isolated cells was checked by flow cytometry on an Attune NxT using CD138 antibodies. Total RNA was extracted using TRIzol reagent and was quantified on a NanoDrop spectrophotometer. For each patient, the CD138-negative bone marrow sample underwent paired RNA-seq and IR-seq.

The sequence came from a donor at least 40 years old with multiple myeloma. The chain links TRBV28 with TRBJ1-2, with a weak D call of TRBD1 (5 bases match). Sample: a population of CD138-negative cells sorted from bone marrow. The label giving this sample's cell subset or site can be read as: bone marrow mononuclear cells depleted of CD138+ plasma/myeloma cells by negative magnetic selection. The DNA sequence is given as TGTGCCAGCATCGGGGGTGGCTATGGCTACACCTTC. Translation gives CASIGGGYGYTF.